This T cell receptor beta chain was sequenced in a study of blood T cell repertoires in COVID-19. Turning to the study itself: Nucleic acid was either cDNA or gDNA, and it came from T cells, B-cell-depleted T cells, or PBMCs.

Libraries were prepared by immunoSEQ multiplex PCR; TCRdb keeps only in-frame clonotypes and omits some of them. This sample has about 290,000 clones; approximately 90% occur once, and the top ten carry approximately 4.6%. The germline V and J ends were trimmed by 9 bases and 4 bases, with 9 bases remaining between them. This CDR3 spans 11 amino acids. CDR1 is ENHRY, CDR2 SYGVKD, per germline. The clonotype was recovered from a man aged 35-49 years with acute or convalescent COVID-19. The chain links TRBV10-3 to TRBJ1-2; D remains unclear. Sequenced material: peripheral blood. CDR3 amino acids: CAISGSYGYTF. DNA for the CDR3: TGTGCCATTTCAGGCAGCTATGGCTACACCTTC.